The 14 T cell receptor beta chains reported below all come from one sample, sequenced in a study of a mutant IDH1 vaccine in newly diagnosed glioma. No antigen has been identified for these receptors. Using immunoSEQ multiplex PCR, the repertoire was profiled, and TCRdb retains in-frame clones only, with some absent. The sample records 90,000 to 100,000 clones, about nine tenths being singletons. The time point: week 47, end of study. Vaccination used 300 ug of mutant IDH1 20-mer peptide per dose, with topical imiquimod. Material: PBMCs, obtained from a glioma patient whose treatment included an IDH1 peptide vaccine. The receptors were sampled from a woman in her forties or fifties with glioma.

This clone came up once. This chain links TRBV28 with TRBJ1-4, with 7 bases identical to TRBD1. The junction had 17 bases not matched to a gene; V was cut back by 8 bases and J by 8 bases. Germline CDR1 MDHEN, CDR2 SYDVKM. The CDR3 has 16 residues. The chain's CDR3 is CASGRGGGARSEKLFF. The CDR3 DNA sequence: TGTGCCAGCGGACGGGGAGGGGGCGCGAGATCGGAAAAACTGTTTTTT.

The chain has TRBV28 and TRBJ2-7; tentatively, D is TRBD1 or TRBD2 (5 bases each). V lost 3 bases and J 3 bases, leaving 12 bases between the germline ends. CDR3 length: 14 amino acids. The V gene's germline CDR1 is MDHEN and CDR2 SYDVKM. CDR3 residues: CASSFLTGRYEQYF. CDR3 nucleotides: TGTGCCAGCAGTTTCCTAACGGGGCGCTACGAGCAGTACTTC.

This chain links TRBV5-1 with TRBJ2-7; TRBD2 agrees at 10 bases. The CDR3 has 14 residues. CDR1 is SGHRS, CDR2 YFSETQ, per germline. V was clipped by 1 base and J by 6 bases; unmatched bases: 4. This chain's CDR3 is CASSLSASGGEQYF. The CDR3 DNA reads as TGCGCCAGCAGCTTGTCGGCTAGCGGGGGCGAGCAGTACTTC.

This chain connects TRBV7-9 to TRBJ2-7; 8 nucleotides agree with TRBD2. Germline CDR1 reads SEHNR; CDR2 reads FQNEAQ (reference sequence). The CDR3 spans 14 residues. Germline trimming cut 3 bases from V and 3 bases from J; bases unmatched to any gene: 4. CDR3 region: CASSFSGRSYEQYF. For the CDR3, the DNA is TGTGCCAGCAGCTTCAGCGGGAGAAGCTACGAGCAGTACTTC.

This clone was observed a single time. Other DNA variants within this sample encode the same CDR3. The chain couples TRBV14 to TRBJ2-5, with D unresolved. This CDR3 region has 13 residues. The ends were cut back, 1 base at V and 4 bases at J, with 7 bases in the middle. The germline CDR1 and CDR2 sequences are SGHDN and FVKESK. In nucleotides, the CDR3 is TGTGCCAGCAGCCAAGTGTTGGGAGAGACCCAGTACTTC. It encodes CASSQVLGETQYF.

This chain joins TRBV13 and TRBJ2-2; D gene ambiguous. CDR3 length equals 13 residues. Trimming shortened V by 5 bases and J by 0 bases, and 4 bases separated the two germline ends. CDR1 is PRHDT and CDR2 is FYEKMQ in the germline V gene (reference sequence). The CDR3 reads CASSPPNTGELFF. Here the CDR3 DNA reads TGTGCCAGCAGCCCCCCGAACACCGGGGAGCTGTTTTTT. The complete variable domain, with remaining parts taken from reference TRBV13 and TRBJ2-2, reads AAGVIQSPRHLIKEKRETATLKCYPIPRHDTVYWYQQGPGQDPQFLISFYEKMQSDKGSIPDRFSAQQFSDYHSELNMSSLELGDSALYFCASSPPNTGELFFGEGSRLTVL.

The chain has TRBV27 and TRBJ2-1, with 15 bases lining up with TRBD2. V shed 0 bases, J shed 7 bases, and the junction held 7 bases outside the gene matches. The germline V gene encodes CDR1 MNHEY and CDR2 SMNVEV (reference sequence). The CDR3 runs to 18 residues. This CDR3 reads CASSLSAGTSGGTNEQFF. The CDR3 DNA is TGTGCCAGCAGTTTATCTGCCGGGACTAGCGGGGGGACTAATGAGCAGTTCTTC.

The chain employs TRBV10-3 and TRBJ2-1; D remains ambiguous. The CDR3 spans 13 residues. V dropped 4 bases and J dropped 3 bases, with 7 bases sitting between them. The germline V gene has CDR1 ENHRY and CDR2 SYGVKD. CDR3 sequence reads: CAISGGFYNEQFF. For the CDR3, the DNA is TGTGCCATCAGTGGAGGCTTCTACAATGAGCAGTTCTTC.

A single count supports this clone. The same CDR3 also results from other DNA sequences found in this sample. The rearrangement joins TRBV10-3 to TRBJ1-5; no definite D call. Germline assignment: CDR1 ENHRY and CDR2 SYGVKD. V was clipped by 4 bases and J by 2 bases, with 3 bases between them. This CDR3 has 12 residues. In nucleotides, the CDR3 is TGTGCCATCAGTGGGGGCAATCAGCCCCAGCATTTT. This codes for CAISGGNQPQHF.

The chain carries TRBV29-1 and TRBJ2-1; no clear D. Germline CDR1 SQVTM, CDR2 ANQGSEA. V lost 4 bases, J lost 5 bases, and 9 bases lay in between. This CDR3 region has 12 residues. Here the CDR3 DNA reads TGCAGCGTTGTCACGGGCGACAATGAGCAGTTCTTC. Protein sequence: CSVVTGDNEQFF.

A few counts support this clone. The CDR3: CATSDYSNQPQHF. CDR3 coding DNA: TGTGCCACGAGTGATTATAGCAATCAGCCCCAGCATTTT. The chain recombines TRBV19 with TRBJ1-5; D unclear. Trimming pared 10 bases from V and 0 bases from J, leaving 10 bases between. Germline CDR1 LNHDA, CDR2 SQIVND (reference sequence). CDR3 length: 13 amino acids. Together with reference TRBV19 and TRBJ1-5, the CDR3 gives the full variable domain: DGGITQSPKYLFRKEGQNVTLSCEQNLNHDAMYWYRQDPGQGLRLIYYSQIVNDFQKGDIAEGYSVSREKKESFPLTVTSAQKNPTAFYLCATSDYSNQPQHFGDGTRLSIL.

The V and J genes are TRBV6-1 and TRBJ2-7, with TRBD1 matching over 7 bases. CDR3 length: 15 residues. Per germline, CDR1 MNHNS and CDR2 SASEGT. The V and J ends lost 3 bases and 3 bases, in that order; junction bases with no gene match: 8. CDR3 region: CASSDRTGADYEQYF. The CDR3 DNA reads TGTGCCAGCAGTGACCGAACAGGGGCGGACTACGAGCAGTACTTC.

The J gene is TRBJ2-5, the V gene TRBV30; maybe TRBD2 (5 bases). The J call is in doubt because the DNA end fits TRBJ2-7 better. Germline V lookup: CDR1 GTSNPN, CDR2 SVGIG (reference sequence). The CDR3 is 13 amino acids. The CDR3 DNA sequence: TGTGCCTGGAGTACCGGGGTTGCCTACGAGCAGTACTTC. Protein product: CAWSTGVAYEQYF.

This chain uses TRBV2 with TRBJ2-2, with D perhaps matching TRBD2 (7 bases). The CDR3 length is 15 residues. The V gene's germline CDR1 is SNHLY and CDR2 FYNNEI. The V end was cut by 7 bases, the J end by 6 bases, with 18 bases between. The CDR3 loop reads CASKGGLPDAGELFF. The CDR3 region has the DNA TGTGCCAGCAAGGGGGGGCTGCCTGACGCCGGGGAGCTGTTTTTT.